Sequencing of this TCR beta chain was carried out in a study of blood T cell repertoires in COVID-19. Study-wide context: PBMCs, B-cell-depleted T cells, or T cells provided the cDNA or gDNA that made up the material.

Profiling relied on immunoSEQ multiplex PCR, and the TCRdb table lists in-frame clones only, not all of them. The data hold about 210,000 clones, with about nine tenths observed a single time. Only a few counts were recorded for this clone. Germline V gene data show CDR1 as MNHNY and CDR2 as SVGAGI (reference sequence). J lost 7 bases, V lost 2 bases, and 9 bases had no gene match. There are 16 residues in the CDR3. This TCR derives from a woman aged 40-49 years with acute COVID-19. The chain carries TRBV6-6 and TRBJ2-2; 8 nucleotides agree with TRBD1. Sequencing was done on a sample of PBMCs or T cells enriched from blood (not recorded which). CDR3 protein: CASSYDRRTGFGELFF. CDR3 bases: TGTGCCAGCAGTTACGACCGGCGGACAGGGTTCGGGGAGCTGTTTTTT.